The 22 T cell receptor beta chains in this list originate from one sample, sequenced in a study of T cells in Graves' hyperthyroidism and ophthalmopathy. Using RNA transcripts as the source, TCR beta CDR3 regions were amplified. An initial round of RT-PCR targeting the TCR CDR3 relied on the HTBI primer set. TCRdb processed the multiplex PCR reads anew with MiXCR; each CDR3 protein has one entry. The table includes under 700,000 distinct CDR3 sequences, around 15% detected once. Sequenced: blood. Receptor source: a woman aged 18-29 years with Graves' hyperthyroidism.

The chain uses TRBV12-5 and TRBJ2-7, with TRBD2 matching over 16 bases. The ends lost 1 base at V and 3 bases at J; junction bases unmatched: 6. The CDR3 extends over 18 amino acids. CDR1 and CDR2 from the germline V gene are LGHNT and FRNRAP. The CDR3 is CASGLAGLAGGFNYEQYF. Written as DNA, the CDR3 is TGTGCTAGTGGTTTGGCGGGACTAGCGGGAGGGTTCAACTACGAGCAGTACTTC.

At least ten counts were recorded for this clonotype. The DNA of the CDR3 is TGTGCCAGCAGCTTTGACAGGGGGCAGGGTGAGCAGTTCTTC. Protein: CASSFDRGQGEQFF. The gene calls are TRBV7-2 and TRBJ2-1; the match to TRBD1 covers 10 bases. This CDR3 is 14 amino acids long. The germline V gene encodes CDR1 SGHTA and CDR2 FQGNSA. The V and J ends lost 3 bases and 9 bases, in that order; junction bases with no gene match: 5.

This sequence joins TRBV28 and TRBJ2-7; D gene ambiguous. Trimming cost V 3 bases and J 2 bases, with 5 bases left between them. This CDR3 region has 12 residues. Germline V gene data show CDR1 as MDHEN and CDR2 as SYDVKM. CDR3 amino acids: CASSFLTYEQYF. The CDR3 coding sequence is TGTGCCAGCAGTTTTTTAACCTACGAGCAGTACTTC.

The chain employs TRBV20-1 and TRBJ2-1; 11 bases are shared with TRBD2. J gave up 4 bases and V 5 bases, and 7 bases lay outside the gene matches. The CDR3 consists of 15 residues. The germline V gene has CDR1 DFQATT and CDR2 SNEGSKA (reference sequence). CDR3 amino acids: CSAHSLAGGYNEQFF. The DNA of the CDR3 is TGCAGTGCTCACTCCCTAGCGGGAGGATACAATGAGCAGTTCTTC.

This clonotype was counted many times. This chain joins TRBV12-3 or TRBV12-4 and TRBJ2-2, with 14 bases identical to TRBD2. The CDR3 is 17 amino acids. J was trimmed by 0 bases and V by 5 bases; bases with no gene match: 2. The CDR3 nucleotides read TGTGCCAGCAGTCCGACTAGCGGGAGGGCGAACACCGGGGAGCTGTTTTTT. Protein: CASSPTSGRANTGELFF.

This clonotype was counted ten times or more. The chain uses TRBV20-1 and TRBJ2-1, with 10 positions matching TRBD2. The CDR3 contains 15 residues. J gave up 3 bases and V 0 bases, and 2 bases lay outside the gene matches. Germline V lookup: CDR1 DFQATT, CDR2 SNEGSKA (reference sequence). The DNA of the CDR3 is TGCAGTGCTAGAGATCAGCGGGAGGGCTACAATGAGCAGTTCTTC. It specifies CSARDQREGYNEQFF.

The sample holds a few counts of this clonotype. The gene calls are TRBV20-1 and TRBJ1-3, with 9 bases aligning to TRBD1. The J segment lost 2 bases and the V segment lost 4 bases, leaving 9 bases of the junction unmatched. This CDR3 has 16 amino acids. Germline V gene lookup returns CDR1 DFQATT and CDR2 SNEGSKA (reference sequence). The DNA for the CDR3 is TGCAGTGCTACACACCCGGGACAGGGAGCTGGAAACACCATATATTTT. This translates into CSATHPGQGAGNTIYF.

In this sample, this clonotype turned up many times. The chain carries TRBV11-1 and TRBJ2-5, with D perhaps matching TRBD2 (5 bases). V was shortened by 4 bases and J by 7 bases, with 13 bases between the two germline ends. The germline CDR1 and CDR2 sequences are SGHAT and FQDESV (reference sequence). The length of the CDR3 is 13 residues. The CDR3 sequence is CASSSPSGGTQYF. Here the CDR3 DNA reads TGTGCCAGCAGCTCGCCGAGCGGAGGGACCCAGTACTTC.

This clonotype was seen many times. The chain couples TRBV24-1 to TRBJ2-7, with TRBD2 matching 11 bases. The V and J ends lost 4 bases and 3 bases, in that order; junction bases with no gene match: 10. This CDR3 region has 17 residues. The V gene's germline CDR1 is KGHDR and CDR2 SFDVKD. DNA for the CDR3: TGTGCCACCAGTGACCCTTCCCCTAGCGGGGGGATCTACGAGCAGTACTTC. This codes for CATSDPSPSGGIYEQYF.

The chain carries TRBV19 and TRBJ1-2; the D gene is possibly TRBD1 (5 bases). The CDR3 is 13 amino acids. Looked up from germline, CDR1 is LNHDA and CDR2 is SQIVND (reference sequence). Trimming cost V 3 bases and J 4 bases, with 9 bases left between them. For the CDR3, the DNA is TGTGCCAGTAGTATGTCCGGGGGCTATGGCTACACCTTC. Protein product: CASSMSGGYGYTF.

The chain combines TRBV20-1 with TRBJ2-1; TRBD2 might be the D (6 bases). Germline CDR1 DFQATT, CDR2 SNEGSKA (reference sequence). Trimming cost V 4 bases and J 8 bases, with 21 bases left between them. This CDR3 comprises 15 residues. The CDR3 DNA is TGCAGTGCTACTCGGGTGGGAGGCGCCGTGGATGAGCAGTTCTTC. Amino acids: CSATRVGGAVDEQFF.

CDR3 sequence (DNA): TGCGCCAGCAGTGTTCTGGGGGAAGATACGCAGTATTTT. As protein: CASSVLGEDTQYF. V usage is TRBV10-1 and J usage is TRBJ2-3; D could derive from TRBD1 or TRBD2 (5 bases each). The V end lost 4 bases, the J end lost 5 bases, and 10 bases lay between the germline ends. Germline V CDR1 and CDR2: WNHNN, SYGVQD (reference sequence). The CDR3 length is 13 residues.

The chain combines TRBV19 with TRBJ2-3; 8 nucleotides line up with TRBD1. The germline CDR1 and CDR2 sequences are LNHDA and SQIVND (reference sequence). V shed 3 bases, J shed 4 bases, and the junction held 6 bases outside the gene matches. The CDR3 loop spans 15 amino acids. CDR3 loop: CASSMDRELADTQYF. The CDR3 DNA reads as TGTGCCAGTAGTATGGACAGGGAGTTGGCAGATACGCAGTATTTT.

The sample holds a few counts of this clonotype. The chain employs TRBV5-1 and TRBJ2-7, with no clear D. The CDR3 sequence is 14 residues long. V lost 2 bases, J lost 2 bases, and 11 bases lay in between. Germline V gene lookup returns CDR1 SGHRS and CDR2 YFSETQ. The CDR3 DNA reads TGCGCCAGCAGCTTCGGCAGGTCGACCTACGAGCAGTACTTC. This sequence encodes CASSFGRSTYEQYF.

The chain couples TRBV3-1 to TRBJ2-7; D is undetermined. This CDR3 is built from 13 residues. From germline, CDR1 is LGHDT and CDR2 YNNKEL (reference sequence). Trimming pared 7 bases from V and 0 bases from J, leaving 10 bases between. CDR3 loop: CASTDGNSYEQYF. In nucleotides, the CDR3 is TGTGCCAGCACGGACGGCAACTCCTACGAGCAGTACTTC.

This clonotype was found many times. The chain recombines TRBV6-1 with TRBJ2-1; 9 bases agree with TRBD2. Germline trimming cut 5 bases from V and 5 bases from J; bases unmatched to any gene: 7. CDR1 MNHNS and CDR2 SASEGT come from the germline V gene. The CDR3 extends over 15 amino acids. CDR3 in amino acids: CASSYSAGGDNEQFF. The CDR3 region has the DNA TGTGCCAGCAGTTACAGCGCGGGGGGGGACAATGAGCAGTTCTTC.

This chain joins TRBV6-1 and TRBJ2-1; D unresolved. Trimming took 1 base from V and 0 from J, leaving 7 bases between them. Germline V gives CDR1 MNHNS, CDR2 SASEGT. The length of the CDR3 is 15 residues. CDR3 sequence reads: CASSEGWSSYNEQFF. Written as DNA, the CDR3 is TGTGCCAGCAGTGAAGGCTGGAGCTCCTACAATGAGCAGTTCTTC.

This clonotype was counted at least ten times. The rearrangement uses TRBV3-1 and TRBJ2-7; a weak D match, TRBD2 (6 bases). CDR1 LGHDT and CDR2 YNNKEL come from the germline V gene (reference sequence). The germline V and J ends were trimmed by 1 base and 3 bases, with 13 bases remaining between them. The CDR3 has 15 amino acids. As DNA, the CDR3 is TGTGCCAGCAGCCAAGGGGCAGCGGGTGGCTACGAGCAGTACTTC. This sequence encodes CASSQGAAGGYEQYF.

This chain uses TRBV29-1 with TRBJ2-7, with 12 bases aligning to TRBD2. Germline CDR1 SQVTM, CDR2 ANQGSEA. J gave up 1 base and V 7 bases, and 5 bases lay outside the gene matches. The CDR3 has 14 residues. CDR3 residues: CSGRLAGDSYEQYF. In DNA, the CDR3 is TGCAGCGGCCGACTAGCGGGAGATTCCTACGAGCAGTACTTC.

The chain recombines TRBV7-2 with TRBJ2-7; possibly TRBD1 or TRBD2 for D (7 bases each). CDR1 and CDR2 from the germline V gene are SGHTA and FQGNSA. V gave up 5 bases and J gave up 0 bases, with 20 bases separating them. This CDR3 region has 17 residues. The CDR3 bases are TGTGCCAGCAGCCATCCCCAGGGGGGGGCGAGCTCCTACGAGCAGTACTTC. Its protein product is CASSHPQGGASSYEQYF.

The gene calls are TRBV12-3 or TRBV12-4 and TRBJ1-4, with D perhaps matching TRBD1 (5 bases). V was pared by 5 bases and J by 0 bases, with 16 bases between. This CDR3 is 17 amino acids long. DNA of the CDR3: TGTGCCAGCAGTCATCGGGGCCCTCTTGCAACTAATGAAAAACTGTTTTTT. It yields the protein CASSHRGPLATNEKLFF.

This clonotype was recorded at least ten times. The chain is built from TRBV7-2 and TRBJ2-5; unclear D gene. The ends were cut back, 2 bases at V and 1 base at J, with 8 bases in the middle. Germline V gene data show CDR1 as SGHTA and CDR2 as FQGNSA. The CDR3 spans 14 residues. The CDR3 DNA sequence: TGTGCCAGCAGCTTATGGAATCCCCAAGAGACCCAGTACTTC. Translating it yields CASSLWNPQETQYF.